The T cell receptor (beta chain) under discussion was sequenced for a study of T cells in Graves' hyperthyroidism and ophthalmopathy. About the study: At initial diagnosis, before any treatment had begun, peripheral blood was obtained.

Researchers took RNA transcripts and amplified the TCR beta CDR3 regions from them. HTBI primers were used for first-round RT-PCR of the TCR CDR3. One entry per CDR3 protein, called by TCRdb with MiXCR from the multiplex PCR reads. The data show 100,000 to 140,000 distinct CDR3 sequences, approximately 15% seen once. This clonotype occurred many times. Together with thyroid ultrasound, orbital computed tomography, serum thyroxine and TRAb, clinical symptoms were used for diagnoses. The CDR3 has 14 residues. The V segment lost 3 bases and the J segment 3 bases; nucleotides outside the gene matches: 4. The clonotype comes from a woman aged 50 to 65 with Graves' hyperthyroidism. V gene TRBV12-3 or TRBV12-4 combines with J gene TRBJ2-5; 7 bases align to TRBD2. The sequencing sample was made of blood. The CDR3 here is CASSFGLDKETQYF. CDR3 bases: TGTGCCAGCAGTTTCGGACTAGATAAAGAGACCCAGTACTTC.